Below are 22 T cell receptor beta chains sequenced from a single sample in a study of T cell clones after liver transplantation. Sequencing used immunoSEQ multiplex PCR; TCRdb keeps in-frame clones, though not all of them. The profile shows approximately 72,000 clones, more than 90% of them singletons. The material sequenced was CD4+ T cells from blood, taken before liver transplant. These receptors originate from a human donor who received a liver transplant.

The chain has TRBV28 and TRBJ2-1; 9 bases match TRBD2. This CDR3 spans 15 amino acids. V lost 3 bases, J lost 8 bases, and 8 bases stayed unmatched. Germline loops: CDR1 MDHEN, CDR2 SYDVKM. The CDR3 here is CASSFLSAGGDEQFF. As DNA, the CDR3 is TGTGCCAGCAGTTTTCTATCCGCGGGAGGGGATGAGCAGTTCTTC.

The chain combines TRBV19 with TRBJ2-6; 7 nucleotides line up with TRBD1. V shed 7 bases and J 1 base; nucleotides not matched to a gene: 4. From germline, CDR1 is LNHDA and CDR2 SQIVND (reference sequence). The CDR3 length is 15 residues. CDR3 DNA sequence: TGTGCCAGTACCAGGGACAGATCTGGGGCCAACGTCCTGACTTTC. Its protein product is CASTRDRSGANVLTF.

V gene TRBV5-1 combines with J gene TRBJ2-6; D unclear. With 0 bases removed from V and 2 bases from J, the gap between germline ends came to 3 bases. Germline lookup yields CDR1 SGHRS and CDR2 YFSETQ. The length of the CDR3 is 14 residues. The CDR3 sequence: CASSLDPGANVLTF. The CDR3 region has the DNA TGCGCCAGCAGCTTGGATCCTGGGGCCAACGTCCTGACTTTC. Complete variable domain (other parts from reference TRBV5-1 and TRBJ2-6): KAGVTQTPRYLIKTRGQQVTLSCSPISGHRSVSWYQQTPGQGLQFLFEYFSETQRNKGNFPGRFSGRQFSNSRSEMNVSTLELGDSALYLCASSLDPGANVLTFGAGSRLTVL.

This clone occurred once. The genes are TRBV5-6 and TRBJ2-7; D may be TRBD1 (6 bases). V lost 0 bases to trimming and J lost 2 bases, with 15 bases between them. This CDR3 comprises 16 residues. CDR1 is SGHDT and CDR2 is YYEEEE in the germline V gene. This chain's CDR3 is CASSLVSRRDTYEQYF. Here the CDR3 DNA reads TGTGCCAGCAGCTTGGTCTCCCGAAGGGACACCTACGAGCAGTACTTC. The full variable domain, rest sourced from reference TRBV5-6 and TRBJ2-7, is DAGVTQSPTHLIKTRGQQVTLRCSPKSGHDTVSWYQQALGQGPQFIFQYYEEEERQRGNFPDRFSGHQFPNYSSELNVNALLLGDSALYLCASSLVSRRDTYEQYFGPGTRLTVT.

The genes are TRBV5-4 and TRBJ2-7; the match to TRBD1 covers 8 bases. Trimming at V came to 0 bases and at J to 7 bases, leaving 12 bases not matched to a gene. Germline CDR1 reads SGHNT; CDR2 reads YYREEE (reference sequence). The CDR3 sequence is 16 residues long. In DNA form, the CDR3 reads TGTGCCAGCAGCTTGGGGCAGGGGGCGCCCCTGGGGGAGCAGTACTTC. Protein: CASSLGQGAPLGEQYF.

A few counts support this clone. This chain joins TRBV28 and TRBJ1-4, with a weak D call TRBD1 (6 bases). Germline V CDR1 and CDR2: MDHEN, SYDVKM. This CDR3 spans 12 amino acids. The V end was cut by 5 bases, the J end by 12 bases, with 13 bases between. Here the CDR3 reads CASSVTGYELFF. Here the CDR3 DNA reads TGTGCCAGCAGTGTTACAGGGTACGAACTGTTTTTT.

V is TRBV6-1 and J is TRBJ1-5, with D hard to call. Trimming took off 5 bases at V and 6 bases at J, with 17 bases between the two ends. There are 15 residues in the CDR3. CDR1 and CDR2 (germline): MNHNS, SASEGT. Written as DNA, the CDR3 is TGTGCCAGCAGTCAAATACAGAGTAGGACTCAGCCCCAGCATTTT. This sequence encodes CASSQIQSRTQPQHF.

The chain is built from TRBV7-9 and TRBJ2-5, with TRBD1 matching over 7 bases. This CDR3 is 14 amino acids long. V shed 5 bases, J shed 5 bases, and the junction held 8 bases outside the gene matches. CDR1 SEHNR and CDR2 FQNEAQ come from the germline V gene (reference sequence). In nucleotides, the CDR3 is TGTGCCAGCAGCCGCGACAGGGACGGGGAGACCCAGTACTTC. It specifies CASSRDRDGETQYF.

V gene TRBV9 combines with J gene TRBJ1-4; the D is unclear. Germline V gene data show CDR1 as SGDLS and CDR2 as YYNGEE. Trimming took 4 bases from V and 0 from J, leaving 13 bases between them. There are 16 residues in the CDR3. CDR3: CASSPTEGSTNEKLFF. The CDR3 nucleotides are TGTGCCAGCAGCCCAACGGAGGGTTCAACTAATGAAAAACTGTTTTTT.

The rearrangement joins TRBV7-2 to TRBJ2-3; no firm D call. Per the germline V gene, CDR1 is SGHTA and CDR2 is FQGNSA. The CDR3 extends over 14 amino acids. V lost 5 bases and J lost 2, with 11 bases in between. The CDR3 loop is CASSQTTYTDTQYF. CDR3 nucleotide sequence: TGTGCCAGCAGCCAAACCACATACACAGATACGCAGTATTTT.

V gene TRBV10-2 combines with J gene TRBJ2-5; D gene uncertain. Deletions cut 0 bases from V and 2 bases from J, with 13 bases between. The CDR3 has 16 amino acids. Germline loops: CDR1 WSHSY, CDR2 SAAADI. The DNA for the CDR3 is TGCGCCAGCAGTGAGTCGAGGACGACCTCACAAGAGACCCAGTACTTC. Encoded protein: CASSESRTTSQETQYF.

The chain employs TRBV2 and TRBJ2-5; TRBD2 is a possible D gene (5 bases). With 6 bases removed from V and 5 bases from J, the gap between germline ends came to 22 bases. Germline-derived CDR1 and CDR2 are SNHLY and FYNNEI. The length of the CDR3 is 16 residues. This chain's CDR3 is CASRPPSGWLGETQYF. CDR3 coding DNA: TGTGCCAGCAGGCCCCCTTCGGGGTGGCTGGGGGAGACCCAGTACTTC.

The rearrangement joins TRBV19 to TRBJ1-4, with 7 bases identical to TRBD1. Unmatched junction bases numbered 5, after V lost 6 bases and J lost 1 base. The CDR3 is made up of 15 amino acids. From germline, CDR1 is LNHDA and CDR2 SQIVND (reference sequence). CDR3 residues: CASREGQLTNEKLFF. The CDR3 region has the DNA TGTGCCAGTAGAGAGGGACAGCTAACTAATGAAAAACTGTTTTTT.

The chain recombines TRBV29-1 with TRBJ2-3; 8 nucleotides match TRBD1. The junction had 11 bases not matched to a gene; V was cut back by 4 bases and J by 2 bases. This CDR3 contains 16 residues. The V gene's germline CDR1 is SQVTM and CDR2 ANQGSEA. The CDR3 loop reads CSVAGKDRGNTDTQYF. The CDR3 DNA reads TGCAGCGTTGCCGGAAAAGACAGGGGTAACACAGATACGCAGTATTTT.

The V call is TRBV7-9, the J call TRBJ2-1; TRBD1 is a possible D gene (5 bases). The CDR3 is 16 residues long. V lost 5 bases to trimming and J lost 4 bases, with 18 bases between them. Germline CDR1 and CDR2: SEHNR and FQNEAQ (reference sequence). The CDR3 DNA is TGTGCCAGCAGCCCCCAGAAGTTTGGGGCTTACAATGAGCAGTTCTTC. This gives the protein CASSPQKFGAYNEQFF.

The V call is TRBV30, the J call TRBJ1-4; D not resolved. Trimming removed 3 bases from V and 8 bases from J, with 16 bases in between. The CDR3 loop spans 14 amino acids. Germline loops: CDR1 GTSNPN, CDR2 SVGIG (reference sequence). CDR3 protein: CAWRLGITGEKLFF. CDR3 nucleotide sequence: TGTGCCTGGAGATTGGGCATAACGGGGGAAAAACTGTTTTTT.

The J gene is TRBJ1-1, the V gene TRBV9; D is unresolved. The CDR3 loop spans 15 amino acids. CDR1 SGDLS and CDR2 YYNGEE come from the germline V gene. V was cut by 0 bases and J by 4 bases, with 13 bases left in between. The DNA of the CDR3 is TGTGCCAGCAGCGTAGTCTCCAGCTGGGGCACTGAAGCTTTCTTT. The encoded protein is CASSVVSSWGTEAFF.

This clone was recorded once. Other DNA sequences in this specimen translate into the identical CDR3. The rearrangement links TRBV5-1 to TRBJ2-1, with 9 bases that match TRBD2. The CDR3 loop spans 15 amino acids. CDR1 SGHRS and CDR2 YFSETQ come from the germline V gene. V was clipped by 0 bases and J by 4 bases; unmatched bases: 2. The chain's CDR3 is CASSLGSGSYNEQFF. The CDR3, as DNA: TGCGCCAGCAGCTTGGGTAGCGGGAGTTACAATGAGCAGTTCTTC.

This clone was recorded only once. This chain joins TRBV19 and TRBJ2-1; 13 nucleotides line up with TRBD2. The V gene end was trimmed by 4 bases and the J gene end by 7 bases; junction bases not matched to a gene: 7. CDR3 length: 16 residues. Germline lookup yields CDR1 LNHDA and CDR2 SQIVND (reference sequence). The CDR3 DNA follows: TGTGCCAGTAGTACCGGGACTAGCGGGAATAGGAATGAGCAGTTCTTC. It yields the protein CASSTGTSGNRNEQFF.

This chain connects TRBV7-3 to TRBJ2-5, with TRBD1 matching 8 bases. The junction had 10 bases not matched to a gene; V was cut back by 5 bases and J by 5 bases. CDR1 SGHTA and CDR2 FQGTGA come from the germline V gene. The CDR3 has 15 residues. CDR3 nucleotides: TGTGCCAGCAGCCCCACCGGACAGGGCCTTGAGACCCAGTACTTC. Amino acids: CASSPTGQGLETQYF.

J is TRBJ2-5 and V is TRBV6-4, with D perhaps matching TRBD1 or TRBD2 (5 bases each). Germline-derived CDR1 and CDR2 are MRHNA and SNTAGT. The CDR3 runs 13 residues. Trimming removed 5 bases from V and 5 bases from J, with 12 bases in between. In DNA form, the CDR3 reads TGTGCCAGCAGTCAAAGGGGCGGGGAGACCCAGTACTTC. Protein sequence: CASSQRGGETQYF.

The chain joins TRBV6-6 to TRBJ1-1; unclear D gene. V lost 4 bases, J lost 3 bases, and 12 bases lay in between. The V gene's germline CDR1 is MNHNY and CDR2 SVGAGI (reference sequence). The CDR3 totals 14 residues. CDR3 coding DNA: TGTGCCAGCAGTTCCTCCGGGTTGGACACTGAAGCTTTCTTT. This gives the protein CASSSSGLDTEAFF.